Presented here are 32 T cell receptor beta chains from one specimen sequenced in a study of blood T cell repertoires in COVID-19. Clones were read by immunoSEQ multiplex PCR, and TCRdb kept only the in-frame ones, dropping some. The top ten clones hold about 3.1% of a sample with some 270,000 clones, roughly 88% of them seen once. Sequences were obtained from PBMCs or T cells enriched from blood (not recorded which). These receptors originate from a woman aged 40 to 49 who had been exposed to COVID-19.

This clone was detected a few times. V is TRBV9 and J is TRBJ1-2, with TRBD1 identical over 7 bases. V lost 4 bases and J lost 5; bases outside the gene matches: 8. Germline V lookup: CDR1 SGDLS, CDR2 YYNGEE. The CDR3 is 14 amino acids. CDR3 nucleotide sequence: TGTGCCAGCAGCATACGGACAGGTTCTTATGGCTACACCTTC. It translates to CASSIRTGSYGYTF.

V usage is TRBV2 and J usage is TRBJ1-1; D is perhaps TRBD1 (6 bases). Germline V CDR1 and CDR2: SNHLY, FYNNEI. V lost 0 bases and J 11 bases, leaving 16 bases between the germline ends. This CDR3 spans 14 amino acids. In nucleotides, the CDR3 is TGTGCCAGCAGTGAAGCTAGGACAGTTGGGGAGGCTTTCTTT. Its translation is CASSEARTVGEAFF.

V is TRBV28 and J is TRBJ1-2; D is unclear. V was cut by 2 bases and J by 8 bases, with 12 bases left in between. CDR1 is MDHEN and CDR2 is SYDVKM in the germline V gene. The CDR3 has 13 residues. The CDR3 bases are TGTGCCAGCAGTTTAGAGTCCCCTCGGGGCTACACCTTC. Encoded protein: CASSLESPRGYTF.

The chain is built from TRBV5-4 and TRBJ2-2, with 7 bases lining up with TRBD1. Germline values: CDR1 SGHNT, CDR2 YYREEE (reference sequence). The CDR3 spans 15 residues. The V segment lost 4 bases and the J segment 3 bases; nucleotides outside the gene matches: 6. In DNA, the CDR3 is TGTGCCAGCAGCATACCGACAGGGTACACCGGGGAGCTGTTTTTT. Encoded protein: CASSIPTGYTGELFF.

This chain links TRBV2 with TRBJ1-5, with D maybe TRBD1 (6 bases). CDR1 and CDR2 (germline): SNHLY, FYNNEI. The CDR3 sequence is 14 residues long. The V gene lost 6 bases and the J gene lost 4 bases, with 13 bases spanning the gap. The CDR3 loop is CASRLDSPNQPQHF. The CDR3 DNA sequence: TGTGCCAGCAGACTGGACAGTCCTAATCAGCCCCAGCATTTT.

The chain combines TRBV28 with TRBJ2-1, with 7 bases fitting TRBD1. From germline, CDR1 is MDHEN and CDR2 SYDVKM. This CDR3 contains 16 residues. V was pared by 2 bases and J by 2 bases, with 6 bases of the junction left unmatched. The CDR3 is CASSLIMTGTYNEQFF. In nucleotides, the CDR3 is TGTGCCAGCAGTTTAATCATGACAGGGACCTACAATGAGCAGTTCTTC.

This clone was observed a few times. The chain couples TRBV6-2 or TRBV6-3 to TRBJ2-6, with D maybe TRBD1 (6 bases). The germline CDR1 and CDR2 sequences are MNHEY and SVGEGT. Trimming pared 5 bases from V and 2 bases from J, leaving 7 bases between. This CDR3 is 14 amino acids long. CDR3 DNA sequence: TGTGCCAGCAGTCACAGGGCTGGGGCCAACGTCCTGACTTTC. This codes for CASSHRAGANVLTF.

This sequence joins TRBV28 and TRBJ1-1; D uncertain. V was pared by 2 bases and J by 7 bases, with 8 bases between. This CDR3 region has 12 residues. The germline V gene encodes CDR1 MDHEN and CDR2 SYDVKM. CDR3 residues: CASSLTAGEAFF. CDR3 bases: TGTGCCAGCAGTTTAACGGCGGGTGAAGCTTTCTTT.

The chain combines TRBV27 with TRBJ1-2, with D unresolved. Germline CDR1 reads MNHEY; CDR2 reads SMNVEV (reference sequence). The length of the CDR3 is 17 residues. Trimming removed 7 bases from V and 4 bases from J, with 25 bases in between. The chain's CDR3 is CASKFVGVSREPYGYTF. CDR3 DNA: TGTGCCAGCAAATTCGTGGGTGTCTCTAGGGAGCCCTATGGCTACACCTTC.

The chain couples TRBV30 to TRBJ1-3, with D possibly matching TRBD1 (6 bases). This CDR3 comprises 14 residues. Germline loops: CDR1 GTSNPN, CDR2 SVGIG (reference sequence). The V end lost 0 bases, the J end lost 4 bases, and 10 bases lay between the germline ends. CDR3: CAWSVLGAGNTIYF. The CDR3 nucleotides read TGTGCCTGGAGTGTATTGGGGGCGGGAAACACCATATATTTT.

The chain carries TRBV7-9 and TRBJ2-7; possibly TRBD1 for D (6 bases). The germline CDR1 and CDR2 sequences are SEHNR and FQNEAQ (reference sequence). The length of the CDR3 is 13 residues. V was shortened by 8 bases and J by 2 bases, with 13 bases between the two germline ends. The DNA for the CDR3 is TGTGCCAGCGGTGGGGACACAGCCTACGAGCAGTACGTC. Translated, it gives CASGGDTAYEQYV.

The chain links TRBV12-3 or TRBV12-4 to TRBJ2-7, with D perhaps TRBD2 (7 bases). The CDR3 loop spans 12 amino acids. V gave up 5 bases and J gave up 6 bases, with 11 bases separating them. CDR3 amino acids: CASSTGRAEQYF. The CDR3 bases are TGTGCCAGCAGTACAGGGAGGGCCGAGCAGTACTTC.

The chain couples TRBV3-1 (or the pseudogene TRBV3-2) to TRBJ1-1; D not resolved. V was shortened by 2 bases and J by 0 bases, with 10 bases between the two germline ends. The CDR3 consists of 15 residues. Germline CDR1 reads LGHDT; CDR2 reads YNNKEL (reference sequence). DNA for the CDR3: TGTGCCAGCAGCCAACAGACAAGAATGAACACTGAAGCTTTCTTT. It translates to CASSQQTRMNTEAFF.

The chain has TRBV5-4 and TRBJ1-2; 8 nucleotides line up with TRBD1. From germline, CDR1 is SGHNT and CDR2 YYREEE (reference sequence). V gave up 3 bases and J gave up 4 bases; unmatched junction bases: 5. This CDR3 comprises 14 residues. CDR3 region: CASSSGQGLYGYTF. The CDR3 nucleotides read TGTGCCAGCAGCTCCGGACAGGGACTCTATGGCTACACCTTC.

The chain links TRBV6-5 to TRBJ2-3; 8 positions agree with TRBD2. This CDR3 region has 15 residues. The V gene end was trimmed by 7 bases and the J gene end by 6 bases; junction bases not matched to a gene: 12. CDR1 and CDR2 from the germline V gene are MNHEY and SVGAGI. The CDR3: CASNPGGAHSDTQYF. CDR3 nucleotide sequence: TGTGCCAGCAACCCGGGGGGGGCACATTCTGATACGCAGTATTTT.

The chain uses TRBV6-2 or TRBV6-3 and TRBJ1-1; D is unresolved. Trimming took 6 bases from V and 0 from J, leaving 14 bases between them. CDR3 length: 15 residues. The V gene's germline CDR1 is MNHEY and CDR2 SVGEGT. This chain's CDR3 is CASSILRAVNTEAFF. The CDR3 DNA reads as TGTGCCAGCAGCATTTTACGAGCGGTGAACACTGAAGCTTTCTTT.

CDR3 coding DNA: TGTGCCATCAGGCCGGACAGGGGGCTAACCAAATTGAACACTGAAGCTTTCTTT. Translating gives CAIRPDRGLTKLNTEAFF. The rearrangement links TRBV10-3 to TRBJ1-1; TRBD1 matches 11 bases. The V and J ends lost 6 bases and 0 bases, in that order; junction bases with no gene match: 12. Germline CDR1 and CDR2: ENHRY and SYGVKD. The CDR3 has 18 amino acids.

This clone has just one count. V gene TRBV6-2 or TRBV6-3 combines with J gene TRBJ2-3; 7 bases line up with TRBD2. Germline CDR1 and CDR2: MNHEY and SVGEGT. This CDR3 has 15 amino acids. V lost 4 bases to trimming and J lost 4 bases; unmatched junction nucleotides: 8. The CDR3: CASSSPSGGPDTQYF. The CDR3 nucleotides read TGTGCCAGCAGTTCCCCCTCGGGAGGACCAGATACGCAGTATTTT.

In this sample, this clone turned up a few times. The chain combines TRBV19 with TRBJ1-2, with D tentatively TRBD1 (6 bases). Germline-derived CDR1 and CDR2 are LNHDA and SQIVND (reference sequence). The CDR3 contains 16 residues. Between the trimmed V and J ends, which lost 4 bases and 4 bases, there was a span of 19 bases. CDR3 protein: CASSKGARGHGYGYTF. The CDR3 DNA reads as TGTGCCAGTAGTAAGGGTGCTCGGGGACACGGCTATGGCTACACCTTC.

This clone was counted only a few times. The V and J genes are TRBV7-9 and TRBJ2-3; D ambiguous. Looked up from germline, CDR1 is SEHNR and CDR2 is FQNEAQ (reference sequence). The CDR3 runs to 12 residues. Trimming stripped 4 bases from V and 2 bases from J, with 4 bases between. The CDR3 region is CASSSLTDTQYF. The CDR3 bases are TGTGCCAGCAGCTCCCTCACAGATACGCAGTATTTT.

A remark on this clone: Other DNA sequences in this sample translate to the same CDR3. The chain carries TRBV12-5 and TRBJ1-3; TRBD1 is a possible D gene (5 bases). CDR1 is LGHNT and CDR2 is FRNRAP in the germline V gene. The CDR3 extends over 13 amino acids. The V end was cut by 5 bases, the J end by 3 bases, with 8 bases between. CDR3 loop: CASGQGFGNTIYF. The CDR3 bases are TGTGCTAGTGGTCAGGGATTTGGAAACACCATATATTTT.

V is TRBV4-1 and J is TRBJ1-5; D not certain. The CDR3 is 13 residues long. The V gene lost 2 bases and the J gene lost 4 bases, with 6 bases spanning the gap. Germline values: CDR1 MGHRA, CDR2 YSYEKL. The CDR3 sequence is CASSQYTNQPQHF. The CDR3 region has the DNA TGCGCCAGCAGCCAATACACAAATCAGCCCCAGCATTTT.

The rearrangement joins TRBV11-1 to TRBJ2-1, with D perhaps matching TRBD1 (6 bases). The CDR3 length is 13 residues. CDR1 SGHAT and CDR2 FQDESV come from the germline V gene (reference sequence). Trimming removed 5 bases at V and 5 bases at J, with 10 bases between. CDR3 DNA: TGTGCCAGCAGCCGAGGACAGAACAATGAGCAGTTCTTC. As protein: CASSRGQNNEQFF.

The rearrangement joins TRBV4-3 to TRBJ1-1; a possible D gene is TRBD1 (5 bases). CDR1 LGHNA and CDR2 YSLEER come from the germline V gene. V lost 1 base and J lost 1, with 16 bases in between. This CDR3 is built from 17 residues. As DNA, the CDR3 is TGCGCCAGCAGCCAAGTTCATAGGGGTTCTAGGAACACTGAAGCTTTCTTT. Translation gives CASSQVHRGSRNTEAFF.

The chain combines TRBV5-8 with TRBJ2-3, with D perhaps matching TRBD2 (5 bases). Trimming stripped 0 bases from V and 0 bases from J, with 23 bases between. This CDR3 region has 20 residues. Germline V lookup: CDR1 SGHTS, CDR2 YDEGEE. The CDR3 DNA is TGTGCCAGCAGCTTGGATTTCGGTTTCTCACTAGGGCCTAGCACAGATACGCAGTATTTT. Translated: CASSLDFGFSLGPSTDTQYF. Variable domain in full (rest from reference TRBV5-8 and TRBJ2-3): EAGVTQSPTHLIKTRGQQATLRCSPISGHTSVYWYQQALGLGLQFLLWYDEGEERNRGNFPPRFSGRQFPNYSSELNVNALELEDSALYLCASSLDFGFSLGPSTDTQYFGPGTRLTVL.

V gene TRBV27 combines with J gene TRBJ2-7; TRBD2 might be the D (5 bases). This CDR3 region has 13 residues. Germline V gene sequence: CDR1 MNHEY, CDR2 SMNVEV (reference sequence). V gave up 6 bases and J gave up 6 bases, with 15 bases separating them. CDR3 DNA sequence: TGTGCCAGCAGCCACGGGCCCCGGGGCGAGCAGTACTTC. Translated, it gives CASSHGPRGEQYF.

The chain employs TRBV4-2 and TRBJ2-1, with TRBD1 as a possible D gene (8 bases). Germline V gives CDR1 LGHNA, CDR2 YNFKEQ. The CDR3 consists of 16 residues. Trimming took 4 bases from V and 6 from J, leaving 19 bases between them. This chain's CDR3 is CASSPGGGGISNEQFF. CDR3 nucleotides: TGTGCCAGCAGCCCAGGGGGCGGGGGTATTTCCAATGAGCAGTTCTTC.

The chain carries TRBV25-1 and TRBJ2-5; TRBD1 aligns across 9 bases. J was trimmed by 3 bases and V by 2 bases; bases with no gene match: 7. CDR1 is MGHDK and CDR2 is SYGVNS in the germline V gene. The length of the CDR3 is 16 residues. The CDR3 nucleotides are TGTGCCAGCAGTGAAGTTAACAGGGGGCCGAAAGAGACCCAGTACTTC. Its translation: CASSEVNRGPKETQYF.

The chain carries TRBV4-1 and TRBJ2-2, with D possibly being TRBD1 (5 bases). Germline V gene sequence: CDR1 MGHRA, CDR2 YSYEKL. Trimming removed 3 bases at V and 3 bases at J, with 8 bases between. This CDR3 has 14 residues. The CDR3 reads CASSHREHTGELFF. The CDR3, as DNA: TGCGCCAGCAGCCACAGGGAACACACCGGGGAGCTGTTTTTT.

The CDR3 reads CASSDGTSGYNEQFF. CDR3 DNA: TGCGCCAGCAGTGACGGGACTAGCGGGTACAATGAGCAGTTCTTC. The chain employs TRBV4-3 and TRBJ2-1, with 12 bases fitting TRBD2. The CDR3 consists of 15 residues. Trimming took 6 bases from V and 4 from J; bases not matched to a gene: 4. From germline, CDR1 is LGHNA and CDR2 YSLEER.

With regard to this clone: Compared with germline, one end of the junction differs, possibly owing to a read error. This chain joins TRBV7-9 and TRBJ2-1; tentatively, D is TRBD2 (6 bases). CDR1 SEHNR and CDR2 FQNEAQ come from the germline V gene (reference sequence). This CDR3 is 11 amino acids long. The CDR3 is CASSSGRRAIF. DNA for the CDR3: TGTGCCAGCAGCTCAGGACGGAGGGCGATCTTC.

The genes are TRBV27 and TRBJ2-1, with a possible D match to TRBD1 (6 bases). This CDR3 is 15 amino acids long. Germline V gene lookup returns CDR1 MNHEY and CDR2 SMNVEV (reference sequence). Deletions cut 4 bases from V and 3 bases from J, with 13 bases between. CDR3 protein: CASSSSGDIYNEQFF. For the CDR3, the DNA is TGTGCCAGCAGTTCGTCAGGGGATATCTACAATGAGCAGTTCTTC.